A single sample gave rise to the 6 T cell receptor beta chains below, sequenced in a study of blood T cell repertoires in COVID-19 (dated by TCRdb to about 2020). The receptor library was made with the immunoSEQ multiplex PCR assay. TCRdb took over this immuneACCESS table, retaining in-frame rearrangements with V and J assigned. Such tables are incomplete; in checked studies, under half of the missing clones stem from an unresolved V gene, and the remainder is unexplained. The sample yields more than 40,000 clones; around nine tenths were counted once. 8% to 10% of the sample comes from the top ten. Sequenced sample: peripheral blood. The receptors derive from a man aged 45-65 years with active COVID-19.

This sequence joins TRBV5-4 and TRBJ2-7, with 8 bases aligning to TRBD1. The germline V gene has CDR1 SGHNT and CDR2 YYREEE (reference sequence). V shed 4 bases, J shed 3 bases, and the junction held 9 bases outside the gene matches. This CDR3 spans 15 amino acids. The CDR3 region is CASSATQGAYYEQYF. CDR3 coding DNA: TGTGCCAGCAGCGCAACCCAGGGGGCCTACTACGAGCAGTACTTC.

V is TRBV27 and J is TRBJ2-3; D possibly corresponds to TRBD1 (5 bases). Trimming cost V 6 bases and J 4 bases, with 14 bases left between them. Germline V gene lookup returns CDR1 MNHEY and CDR2 SMNVEV (reference sequence). The length of the CDR3 is 14 residues. In DNA form, the CDR3 reads TGTGCCAGCAGCCAGATGACAGACCCAGATACGCAGTATTTT. It is translated as CASSQMTDPDTQYF.

The chain links TRBV19 to TRBJ1-4; weak D call: TRBD1 (6 bases). There are 13 residues in the CDR3. Germline V gives CDR1 LNHDA, CDR2 SQIVND (reference sequence). The germline V and J ends were trimmed by 5 bases and 12 bases, with 16 bases remaining between them. CDR3 in amino acids: CASSSRGMKELFF. The CDR3 DNA follows: TGTGCCAGTAGTTCGAGGGGGATGAAGGAACTGTTTTTT.

The chain uses TRBV2 and TRBJ1-6; 7 bases align to TRBD1. The CDR3 is 15 residues long. Germline V gene data show CDR1 as SNHLY and CDR2 as FYNNEI. V was pared by 9 bases and J by 5 bases, with 10 bases of the junction left unmatched. The CDR3 reads CARRTPGQNNSPLHF. The CDR3 DNA sequence: TGTGCCAGACGGACTCCGGGACAGAATAATTCACCCCTCCACTTT.

This chain joins TRBV7-9 and TRBJ1-2; tentative D call: TRBD1 (6 bases). Trimming stripped 5 bases from V and 7 bases from J, with 11 bases between. The germline gives CDR1 SEHNR, CDR2 FQNEAQ (reference sequence). The CDR3 sequence is 12 residues long. CDR3 nucleotides: TGTGCCAGCAGCGTAAGGGGGGGTGGCTACACCTTC. It codes for CASSVRGGGYTF.

This sequence joins TRBV6-6 and TRBJ2-6, with TRBD1 matching over 7 bases. CDR1 is MNHNY and CDR2 is SVGAGI in the germline V gene (reference sequence). The V gene end was trimmed by 6 bases and the J gene end by 11 bases; junction bases not matched to a gene: 4. The CDR3 has 12 residues. CDR3 DNA: TGTGCCAGCAGGGGGACAGTCGACGTCCTGACTTTC. Protein sequence: CASRGTVDVLTF.